Given below is one TCR beta chain in context. Its specificity is unknown. The PCR employed 60 Vbeta primers together with 13 Jbeta primers. Assay used: immunoSEQ multiplex PCR; TCRdb lists only in-frame clones, some missing. The sample holds under 200,000 clones; less than 85% are singletons and the top ten take 4.5% to 6%. The CDR3 spans 16 residues. Germline lookup yields CDR1 SGHNT and CDR2 YYREEE (reference sequence). Trimming took 0 bases from V and 2 from J; bases not matched to a gene: 4. The sample belongs to a study of cytomegalovirus exposure and HLA in healthy donors. Whole-study results and caveats: Later examination showed HLA-associated TCR beta chains had greater clonal expansion than equally common others.

The sequence derives from a man aged 40-49 years in good health and CMV-seronegative. Material for sequencing was PBMCs. The chain couples TRBV5-4 to TRBJ2-5; 10 nucleotides align to TRBD1. CDR3 protein: CASSLGQGAPQETQYF. CDR3 nucleotides: TGTGCCAGCAGCTTGGGACAGGGGGCGCCACAAGAGACCCAGTACTTC.